This TCR beta chain was retrieved from a study of blood T cells in healthy people across ages (dated by TCRdb to about 2015). At the level of the whole study: In model experiments, template switching captured roughly one uniquely barcoded TCR beta cDNA molecule for every two T cells. Age-related changes in TCR beta repertoire diversity were measured in the study by deep sequencing normalized with unique cDNA molecular identifiers. Four age groups were formed from the donors: young (average approximately 17 years), middle-aged (around 40), aged (about 68) and long-lived (less than 85). To avoid experimental bias, donors of different ages were randomly spread across the sequencing lanes. The study analyzed two additional independent replicas of 1 million unique cDNA reads from the same blood draw for two donors, one aged 18 to 30 and one aged 80 or older. Broader findings and caveats from the paper: Observed TCR beta diversity correlated strongly with the percentage of naive T cells measured by flow cytometry. Conclusive comparison of naive and antigen-experienced compartments was prevented by the profiling of bulk unsorted PBMCs. Compared with the aged group, more naive CD4+ T cells, fewer expanded clones and increased TCR diversity were shown by the long-lived group, suggesting age selection. Donor CMV infection status was unknown, potentially confounding age-related changes in expanded clonotypes. Observed TCR beta diversity per million T cells fell roughly linearly with age, and a significant reduction was already apparent by age roughly 40. Total diversity estimates from one million sequenced T cells were considered lower bounds and underestimates.

Donors were under 40 systemically healthy Caucasian individuals from Russia aged 6 to 90 years. Each donor gave roughly 9.5 milliliters of peripheral blood, collected into EDTA-treated Vacutainer tubes. Ficoll-Paque density-gradient centrifugation was used to isolate PBMCs, with at least 7 million obtained per sample. Trizol reagent was used to extract total RNA from PBMCs, with at least 6 micrograms per sample. Naive CD45RAhigh/CD27high T cell percentages were measured by flow cytometry on a PBMC aliquot from every donor. Library construction relied on 5' RACE. The sequencer listed for this sample is Illumina HiSeq 2500. A second PCR of roughly 7 to 11 cycles was run with a J-beta primer mix and a sample-barcoded 5' primer. A unique molecular identifier was introduced onto each TCR beta cDNA molecule by a template-switch 5' adaptor carrying 12 random nucleotides. At least 2.5 million CDR3-containing paired-end reads were obtained from each sample. The Mint cDNA synthesis kit, primed by a TRBC-specific oligonucleotide, was used to synthesize first-strand cDNA from all RNA. Following uracil-DNA glycosylase treatment, a first 18-cycle PCR with universal primers M1SS and BC2_uni_R was performed on all cDNA. In the original analysis: Each sample was normalized by randomly selecting 1 million high-quality reads, each carrying a distinct molecular identifier. Instead of being binned into consensus sequences, reads with shared molecular identifiers were discarded. CDR3 identification, clonotype clustering and error correction used MiTCR with a Q25 quality threshold and the strictest error-elimination algorithm. A nonparametric unseen species model with Euler transformation was used to estimate lower-bound total TCR beta diversity. TCRdb reprocessing: public reads trimmed at Q25 with fastp, clones called with MiXCR, in-frame beta chains kept. CDR3 protein duplicates are merged, each entry listing the most common genes and DNA. TCRdb, rather than the study authors, made the V and J calls. Across this sample there are about 780,000 distinct CDR3 sequences, with around 45% seen only once. The ten biggest clones cover over 15% of the sample.

The count of this clonotype is one. The antigen this receptor binds is unknown. No much larger clone is present one base from it, and per-base qualities are unavailable. Evidence from one read is weak. Input material: blood. This clonotype originated in a man older than 75 in good health.

The CDR3 has the sequence CAISDGRSSYEQYF. The DNA sequence is as follows: TGTGCCATCAGTGATGGGAGAAGCTCCTACGAGCAGTACTTC. The sequence links TRBV10-3 to TRBJ2-7, with a weak D call of TRBD2 (5 bases match). Deletion took 3 bases off V and 0 bases off J, with a span of 9 bases between the germline ends. Taken from cysteine to phenylalanine, the CDR3 has 14 residues. Here the CDR3 DNA is all that survives: 42 bases in frame from base 1. The germline V gene supplies CDR1 ENHRY and CDR2 SYGVKD.